This entry lists 10 T cell receptor beta chains sequenced from one sample in a study of blood T cell repertoires in COVID-19. Here immunoSEQ multiplex PCR was the method, and the copy in TCRdb shows in-frame clones only, minus some. The repertoire consists of roughly 100,000 clones, with over 85% occurring once and the leading ten covering 15% to 20%. Sequences were obtained from peripheral blood. These receptors were collected from a woman of 80 years or more in a cohort sampled during active COVID-19.

The genes are TRBV19 and TRBJ2-7; D is possibly TRBD1 (6 bases). CDR1 is LNHDA and CDR2 is SQIVND in the germline V gene (reference sequence). The V end was cut by 7 bases, the J end by 0 bases, with 10 bases between. The CDR3 totals 13 residues. Written as DNA, the CDR3 is TGTGCCAGTAAGCGAGGGGGCTCCTACGAGCAGTACTTC. This codes for CASKRGGSYEQYF.

The chain joins TRBV15 to TRBJ1-5; unclear D gene. Germline CDR1 LNHNV, CDR2 YYDKDF (reference sequence). V was cut by 4 bases and J by 0 bases, with 13 bases left in between. The CDR3 spans 16 residues. The CDR3 loop is CATSKRTGNSNQPQHF. CDR3 nucleotide sequence: TGTGCCACCAGCAAAAGGACCGGGAATAGCAATCAGCCCCAGCATTTT.

The genes are TRBV30 and TRBJ1-4; D is unresolved. This CDR3 spans 13 amino acids. Germline-derived CDR1 and CDR2 are GTSNPN and SVGIG (reference sequence). The V and J ends lost 2 bases and 5 bases respectively, with 9 bases between them. The chain's CDR3 is CAWSMNQNEKLFF. DNA of the CDR3: TGTGCCTGGAGTATGAACCAGAATGAAAAACTGTTTTTT.

The chain recombines TRBV18 with TRBJ2-6, with D unclear. This CDR3 region has 14 residues. Deletions cut 3 bases from V and 5 bases from J, with 8 bases between. Germline lookup yields CDR1 KGHSH and CDR2 LQKENI. This chain's CDR3 is CASSPAGWANVLTF. The CDR3 DNA follows: TGTGCCAGCTCACCCGCCGGGTGGGCCAACGTCCTGACTTTC.

The rearrangement uses TRBV18 and TRBJ1-5, with 8 positions matching TRBD1. The junction had 7 bases not matched to a gene; V was cut back by 2 bases and J by 7 bases. The CDR3 covers 15 residues. In germline, CDR1 is KGHSH, CDR2 LQKENI. The CDR3 nucleotides read TGTGCCAGCTCACCAAGTACAGGGGGTGGACAGCCCCAGCATTTT. Encoded protein: CASSPSTGGGQPQHF.

The chain has TRBV4-1 and TRBJ1-1; TRBD1 matches 7 bases. The CDR3 is 14 amino acids. The germline V gene has CDR1 MGHRA and CDR2 YSYEKL. After removal of 0 bases from V and 5 bases from J, the junction contained 3 bases not matched to a gene. The CDR3 DNA sequence: TGCGCCAGCAGCCAAGAACAGGGGTGGACTGAAGCTTTCTTT. Translated: CASSQEQGWTEAFF.

The chain is built from TRBV15 and TRBJ1-2, with a possible D match to TRBD1 (6 bases). The CDR3 consists of 14 residues. V was pared by 7 bases and J by 7 bases, with 19 bases between. Germline loops: CDR1 LNHNV, CDR2 YYDKDF (reference sequence). CDR3 residues: CATTRGRGFFGYTF. The CDR3 DNA sequence: TGTGCCACCACCAGGGGCAGGGGCTTTTTTGGCTACACCTTC.

This clone showed up just once. V and J are TRBV5-1 and TRBJ2-2; D is uncertain. Germline loops: CDR1 SGHRS, CDR2 YFSETQ. Trimming stripped 0 bases from V and 1 base from J, with 7 bases between. The CDR3 covers 15 residues. CDR3 in DNA: TGCGCCAGCAGCTTGGTGGCCAGGAACACCGGGGAGCTGTTTTTT. Its translation: CASSLVARNTGELFF.

The J gene is TRBJ2-3, the V gene TRBV2; D might be TRBD1 (6 bases). Between the trimmed V and J ends, which lost 0 bases and 2 bases, there was a span of 12 bases. The CDR3 covers 16 residues. The germline V gene encodes CDR1 SNHLY and CDR2 FYNNEI. CDR3 residues: CASSEASQGPTDTQYF. CDR3 nucleotide sequence: TGTGCCAGCAGTGAAGCGAGCCAGGGGCCCACAGATACGCAGTATTTT.

This clone was counted only a few times. The CDR3 nucleotides read TGTGCCAGCAGCCTACGGGACAACCTCTACGAGCAGTACTTC. Residues: CASSLRDNLYEQYF. This chain uses TRBV7-2 with TRBJ2-7, with D tentatively TRBD1 (6 bases). This CDR3 has 14 residues. Germline V lookup: CDR1 SGHTA, CDR2 FQGNSA. With 5 bases removed from V and 3 bases from J, the gap between germline ends came to 14 bases.